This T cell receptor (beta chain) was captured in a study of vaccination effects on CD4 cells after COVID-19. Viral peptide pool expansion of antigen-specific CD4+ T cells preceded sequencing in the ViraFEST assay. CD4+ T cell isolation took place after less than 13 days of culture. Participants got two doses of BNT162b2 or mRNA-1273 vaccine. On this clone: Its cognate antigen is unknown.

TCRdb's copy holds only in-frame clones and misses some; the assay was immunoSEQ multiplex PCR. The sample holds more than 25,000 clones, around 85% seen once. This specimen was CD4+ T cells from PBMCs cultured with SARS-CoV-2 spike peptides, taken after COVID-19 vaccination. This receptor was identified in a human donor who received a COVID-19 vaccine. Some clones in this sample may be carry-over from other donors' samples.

In nucleotides, the CDR3 is TGTGCCAGCAGTTCACGGGCAGGGGGTTCCGGGGAGCTGTTTTTT. Translation gives CASSSRAGGSGELFF. The rearrangement uses TRBV6-5 and TRBJ2-2; TRBD1 aligns across 7 bases. The CDR3 runs 15 residues. Germline CDR1 reads MNHEY; CDR2 reads SVGAGI. Germline trimming cut 4 bases from V and 6 bases from J; bases unmatched to any gene: 8.